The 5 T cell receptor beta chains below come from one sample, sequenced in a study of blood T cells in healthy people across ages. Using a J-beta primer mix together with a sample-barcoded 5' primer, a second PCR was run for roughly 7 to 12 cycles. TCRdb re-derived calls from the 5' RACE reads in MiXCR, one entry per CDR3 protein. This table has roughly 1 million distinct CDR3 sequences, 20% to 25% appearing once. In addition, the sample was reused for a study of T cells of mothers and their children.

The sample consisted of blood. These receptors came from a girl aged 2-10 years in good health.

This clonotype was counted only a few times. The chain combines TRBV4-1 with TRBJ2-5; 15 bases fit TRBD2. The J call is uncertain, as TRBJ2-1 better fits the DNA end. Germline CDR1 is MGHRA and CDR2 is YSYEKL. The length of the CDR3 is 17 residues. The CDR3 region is CASSQEGLAGGDNEQFF. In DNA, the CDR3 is TGCGCCAGCAGCCAAGAGGGACTAGCGGGAGGCGACAATGAGCAGTTCTTC.

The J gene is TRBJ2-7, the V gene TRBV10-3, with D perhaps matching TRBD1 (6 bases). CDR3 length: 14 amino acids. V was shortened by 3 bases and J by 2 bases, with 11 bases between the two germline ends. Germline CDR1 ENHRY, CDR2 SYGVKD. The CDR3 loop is CAISDLDRTYEQYF. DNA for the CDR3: TGTGCCATCAGTGATTTGGACAGAACCTACGAGCAGTACTTC.

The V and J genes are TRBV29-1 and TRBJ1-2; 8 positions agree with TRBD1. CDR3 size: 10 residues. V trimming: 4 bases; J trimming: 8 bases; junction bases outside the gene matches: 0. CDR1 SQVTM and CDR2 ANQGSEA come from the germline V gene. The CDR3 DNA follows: TGCAGCGTTGGGGACAGGGGCTACACCTTC. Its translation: CSVGDRGYTF.

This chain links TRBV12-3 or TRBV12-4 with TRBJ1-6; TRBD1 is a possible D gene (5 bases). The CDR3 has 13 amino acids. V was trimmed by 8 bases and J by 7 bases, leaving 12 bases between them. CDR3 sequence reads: CASAGTVNSPLHF. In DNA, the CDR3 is TGTGCCAGCGCCGGGACGGTGAATTCACCCCTCCACTTT.

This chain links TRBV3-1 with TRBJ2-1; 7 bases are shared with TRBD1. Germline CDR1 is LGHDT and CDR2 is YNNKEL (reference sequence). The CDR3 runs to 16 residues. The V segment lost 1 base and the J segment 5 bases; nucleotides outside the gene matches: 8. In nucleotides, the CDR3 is TGTGCCAGCAGCCAAGGGGTCAGGGGGTCAGACAATGAGCAGTTCTTC. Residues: CASSQGVRGSDNEQFF.